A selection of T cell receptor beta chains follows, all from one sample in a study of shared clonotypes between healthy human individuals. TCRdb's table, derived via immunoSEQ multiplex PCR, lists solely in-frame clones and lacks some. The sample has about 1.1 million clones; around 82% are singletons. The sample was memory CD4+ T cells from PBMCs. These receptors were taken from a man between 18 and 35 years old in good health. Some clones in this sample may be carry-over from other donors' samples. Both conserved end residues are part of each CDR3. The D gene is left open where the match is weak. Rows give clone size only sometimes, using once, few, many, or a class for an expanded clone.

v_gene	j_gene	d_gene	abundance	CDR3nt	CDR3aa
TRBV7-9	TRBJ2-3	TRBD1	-	TGTGCCAGCAGTTCGACCAGGGGGCGCGGGGATACGCAGTATTTT	CASSSTRGRGDTQYF
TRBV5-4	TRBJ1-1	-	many	TGTGCCAGCAGTGGGGGGGGAAACACTGAAGCTTTCTTT	CASSGGGNTEAFF
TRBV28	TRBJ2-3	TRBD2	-	TGTGCCAGCAGTTTGGCTAGCGGGAGTAGAGTTACGCAGTATTTT	CASSLASGSRVTQYF
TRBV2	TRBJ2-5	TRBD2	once	TGTGCCAGCCTTAGCGGGAGCGGGGAGACCCAGTACTTC	CASLSGSGETQYF
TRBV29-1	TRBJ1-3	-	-	TGCAGCGTGACACCTACAGGGATAAACACCATATATTTT	CSVTPTGINTIYF
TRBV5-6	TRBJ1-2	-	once	TGTGCCAGCAGCTTGGGGTCCGGCTATGGCTACACCTTC	CASSLGSGYGYTF
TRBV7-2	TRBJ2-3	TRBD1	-	TGTGCCAGCAGGGATATAAACAGGGGGGCAGATACGCAGTATTTT	CASRDINRGADTQYF
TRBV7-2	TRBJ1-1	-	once	TGTGCCAGCAGCTTAGTGGTCCAACAGGGTCATAAATCTGAAGCTTTCTTT	CASSLVVQQGHKSEAFF
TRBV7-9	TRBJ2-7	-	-	TGTGCCAGCAGGAGATATGGGTATGAGCAGTACTTC	CASRRYGYEQYF
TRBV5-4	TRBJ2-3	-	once	TGTGCCAGCAGCTTGAATTCTAAATCCTCTAGCACAGATACGCAGTATTTT	CASSLNSKSSSTDTQYF
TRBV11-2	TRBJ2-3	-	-	TGTGCGGCGGGACCTAGCACAGATACGCAGTATTTT	CAAGPSTDTQYF
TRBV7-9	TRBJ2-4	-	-	TGTGCCAGCAGCTTACTCTCTGGCGGGACAGCCAAAAACATTCAGTACTTC	CASSLLSGGTAKNIQYF
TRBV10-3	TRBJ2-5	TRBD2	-	TGTGCCATCAGTGACCAACTCTCGGGGGGACGGCAAGAGACCCAGTACTTC	CAISDQLSGGRQETQYF
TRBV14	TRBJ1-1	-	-	TGTGCCACCACCGGGGCCGGAAGGGGCACTGAAGCTTTCTTT	CATTGAGRGTEAFF
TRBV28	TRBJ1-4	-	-	TGTGCCAGCACCACACTAAGGGGGAGAAAACTGTTTTTT	CASTTLRGRKLFF
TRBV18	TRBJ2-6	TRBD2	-	TGTGCCAGCTCCCCCGGGACTAGCGGTACTGGGGCCAACGTCCTGACTTTC	CASSPGTSGTGANVLTF
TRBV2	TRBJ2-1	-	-	TGTGCCAGCAGGGAGATGGGGGGCTATGAGCAGTTCTTC	CASREMGGYEQFF
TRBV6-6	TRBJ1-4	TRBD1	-	TGTGCCAGCAGTACTACAGGGGGAAGGCGAAAACTGTTTTTT	CASSTTGGRRKLFF
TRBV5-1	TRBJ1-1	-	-	TGCGCCAGCAGCTTGGAGTTACAGCACACTGAAGCTTTCTTT	CASSLELQHTEAFF
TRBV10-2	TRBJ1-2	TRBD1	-	TGCGCCAGCGGGGTCCGACAGGGGGATGGCTACACCTTC	CASGVRQGDGYTF
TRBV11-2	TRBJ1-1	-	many	TGTGCCAGCAGCTTAGATCCGGAACGAGAAGCTTTCTTT	CASSLDPEREAFF
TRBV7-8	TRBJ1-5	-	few	TGTGCCAGCAGCTTACTGAGGGGCGGCAATCAGCCCCAGCATTTT	CASSLLRGGNQPQHF
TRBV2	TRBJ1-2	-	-	TGTGCCAGCAGTGAAGAGGGACTAGTCTATGGCTACACCTTC	CASSEEGLVYGYTF
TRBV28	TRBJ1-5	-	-	TGTGCCAGCAGTTTTACGAGCAATCAGCCCCAGCATTTT	CASSFTSNQPQHF
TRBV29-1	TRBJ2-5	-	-	TGCAGCGTTGTCAGGCGGGAGACCCAGTACTTC	CSVVRRETQYF
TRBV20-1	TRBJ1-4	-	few	TGCAGTGCTGATGACAGGGAAAAACTGTTTTTT	CSADDREKLFF
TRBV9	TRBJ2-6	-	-	TGTGCCAGCAGCGTAGATCCGGCGGGCTCTGGGGCCAACGTCCTGACTTTC	CASSVDPAGSGANVLTF
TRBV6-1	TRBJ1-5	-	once	TGTGCCAGCAGTGAACGAGGCAGTAGAGGCAATCAGCCCCAGCATTTT	CASSERGSRGNQPQHF
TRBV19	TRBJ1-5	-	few	TGTGCCAGTAGTATAGATCACAGGGTCAATCAGCCCCAGCATTTT	CASSIDHRVNQPQHF
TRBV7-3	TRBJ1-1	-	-	TGTGCCAGCAGCCGCGACAGCTACACTGAAGCTTTCTTT	CASSRDSYTEAFF
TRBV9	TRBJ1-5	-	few	TGTGCCAGCAGCGTATTCGGGCAGGCCGGGGAGCCCCAGCATTTT	CASSVFGQAGEPQHF
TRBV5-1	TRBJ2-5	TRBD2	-	TGCGCCAGCAGCTTCCGGGGGGTAGCGGAACGTGGGGAGACCCAGTACTTC	CASSFRGVAERGETQYF
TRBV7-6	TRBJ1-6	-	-	TGTGCCAGCAGCTTACAAGGGGGGTCACCCCTCCACTTT	CASSLQGGSPLHF
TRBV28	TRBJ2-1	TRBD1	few	TGTGCCAGCAGTTTAGGGACAGGGGAAGCCCCCGTTGAGCAGTTCTTC	CASSLGTGEAPVEQFF
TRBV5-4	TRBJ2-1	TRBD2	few	TGTGCCAGCAGCTTGGCCGGGACTAGCGGAAACAATGAGCAGTTCTTC	CASSLAGTSGNNEQFF
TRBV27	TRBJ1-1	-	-	TGTGCCAGCGTACGCGCGGGGGGCACTGAAGCTTTCTTT	CASVRAGGTEAFF
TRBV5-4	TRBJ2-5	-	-	TGTGCCAGCAGCCTGTGGAGTGGCCAAGAGACCCAGTACTTC	CASSLWSGQETQYF
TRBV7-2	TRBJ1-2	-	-	TGTGCCAGCAGCTCGCGGGGGGATTATGGCTACACCTTC	CASSSRGDYGYTF
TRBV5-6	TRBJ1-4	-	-	TGTGCCAGCAGCTTCCCCGGACACACAACTAATGAAAAACTGTTTTTT	CASSFPGHTTNEKLFF